This T cell receptor beta chain appears in the sequencing data of a study of post-analysis software for immune sequencing data (dated by TCRdb to about 2015). Looking at the study overall: The recorded disease courses included relapsing-remitting, secondary progressive and progressive-relapsing multiple sclerosis, and some patients had no subtype annotation. Patient repertoires were compared against over ten previously published healthy control repertoires from donors aged about 6 to 27 years. A subset of samples was prepared in parallel using single-end sample barcoding, then pooled and co-amplified after Illumina adapter ligation. Overall study results and their limits: The control group was slightly older than the multiple sclerosis patient group. Normalized Chao1 diversity was significantly lower in multiple sclerosis patients than controls, suggesting substantial peripheral T-cell clonal expansion. Patients showed significantly higher frequencies than controls for a handful of TRBV segments, among them TRBV5-6, TRBV5-1 and TRBV20-1. Strong co-clustering of samples prepared in the same batch was shown by direct clustering with F measure, prompting a batch-effect correction.

Here V drops 4 bases and J drops 4 bases, and the junction holds 8 bases not matched to any gene. CDR1 is given as LGHNA and CDR2 as YNFKEQ, both from the germline V gene. The CDR3 runs 15 residues from the cysteine to the phenylalanine. The sequence is cut down to CDR3 DNA, 45 bases in frame from base 1. Library construction relied on PCR. The sample was run on an Illumina HiSeq 2500. Unique molecular identifiers were incorporated into TCR beta cDNA libraries to reduce PCR and sequencing biases. Every 1 to 10 million input T cells yielded 500,000 or so cDNA molecules, meaning each molecule approximated one T cell. The patient libraries were prepared and sequenced with the same protocol used for the earlier healthy control dataset. Within a given batch, samples were prepared together, multiplexed and sequenced on the same HiSeq lane. From the authors' description of their analysis: MIGEC handled the raw barcoded reads, throwing out single-read molecular identifier groups before consensus assembly and CDR3 extraction. Clonotype tables were post-analysed with VDJtools, and diversity was normalized by down-sampling all datasets to the smallest sample size. To correct batch-related cross-sample contamination, repertoire overlap clustering matched CDR3 amino acid sequences but not nucleotide sequences. TCRdb trimmed public reads at Q25 via fastp, called clones via MiXCR and kept in-frame beta chains. When rows share a CDR3 protein, they turn into one entry using the most common DNA and genes. TCRdb, not the authors, supplied the V and J calls. The sample table holds a few hundred thousand distinct CDR3 sequences, of which over 35% were seen once. The ten largest account for 12% of the sample.

To demonstrate the VDJtools post-analysis software, the study profiled TCR beta repertoires from the peripheral blood of about 13 young patients with multiple sclerosis. The multiple sclerosis patients were children and adolescents ranging in age from 6 to 15 years. This clonotype has just a few counts. What antigen it recognizes has not been identified. Base qualities are not recorded, but no much larger clone differs from it by a single base. Sequencing used blood. This TCR was sampled from a girl under 18 with multiple sclerosis. The chain is made from TRBV4-2 and TRBJ2-7, with 9 middle bases fitting TRBD1. The DNA sequence is as follows: TGTGCCAGCAGCCCGCCCGGACAGGGGTTATACGAGCAGTACTTC. Translated, it gives CASSPPGQGLYEQYF.